These 3 T cell receptor beta chains came from one sample sequenced in a study of blood T cells in healthy people across ages. Alongside a J-beta primer mix, a sample-barcoded 5' primer served in a second PCR lasting about 7 to 11 cycles. TCRdb reprocessed the 5' RACE reads with MiXCR, giving one entry per CDR3 protein. The sample contains hundreds of thousands of distinct CDR3 sequences, 27% of which appear only once. What was sequenced was blood. These receptors originate from a woman aged 70-85 years in good health.

CDR3 nucleotide sequence: TGTGCCAGCAGTTACTCAGGGGAGGTGGAGACCCAGTACTTC. Its translation: CASSYSGEVETQYF. This rearrangement joins TRBV6-2 or TRBV6-3 to TRBJ2-5, with D maybe TRBD2 (6 bases). There are 14 residues in the CDR3. The V gene lost 0 bases and the J gene lost 5 bases, with 10 bases spanning the gap. The germline CDR1 and CDR2 sequences are MNHEY and SVGEGT.

This clonotype was observed a few times. This may arise from a read error, as a much more abundant clone is one base away. This is likely a read error, given that the CDR3 carries no conserved phenylalanine or tryptophan at its end. The V call is TRBV7-2, the J call TRBJ1-5; no clear D. V was pared by 5 bases and J by 3 bases, with 11 bases between. Germline V gene lookup returns CDR1 SGHTA and CDR2 FQGNSA. The length of the CDR3 is 14 residues. CDR3 bases: TGTGCCAGCAGCCTCGGAGACATCAATCAGCCCCAGCATTCT. Translated, it gives CASSLGDINQPQHS.

The chain joins TRBV7-3 to TRBJ2-5; D call uncertain. CDR1 is SGHTA and CDR2 is FQGTGA in the germline V gene. Trimming left V 0 bases short and J 4 bases short, with 6 bases between. The CDR3 has 13 amino acids. Here the CDR3 reads CASSLTIRETQYF. CDR3 in DNA: TGTGCCAGCAGCTTAACGATTCGAGAGACCCAGTACTTC.